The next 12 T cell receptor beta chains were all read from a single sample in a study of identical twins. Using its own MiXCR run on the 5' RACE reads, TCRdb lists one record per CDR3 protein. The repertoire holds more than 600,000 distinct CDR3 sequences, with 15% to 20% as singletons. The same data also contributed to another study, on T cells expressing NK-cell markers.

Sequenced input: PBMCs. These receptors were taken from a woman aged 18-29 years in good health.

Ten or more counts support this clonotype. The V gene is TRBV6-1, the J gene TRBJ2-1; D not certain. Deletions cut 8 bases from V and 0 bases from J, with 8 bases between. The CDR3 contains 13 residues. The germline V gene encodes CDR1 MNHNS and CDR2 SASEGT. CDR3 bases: TGTGCCAGCGGATTGAGCTCCTACAATGAGCAGTTCTTC. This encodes CASGLSSYNEQFF.

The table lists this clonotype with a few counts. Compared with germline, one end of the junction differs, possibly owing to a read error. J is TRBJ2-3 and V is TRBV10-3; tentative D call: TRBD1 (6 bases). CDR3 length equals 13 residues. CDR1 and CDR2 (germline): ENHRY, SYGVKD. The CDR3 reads CAISPSQGENQNF. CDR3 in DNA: TGTGCCATCAGTCCGTCACAGGGAGAGAATCAGAATTTT.

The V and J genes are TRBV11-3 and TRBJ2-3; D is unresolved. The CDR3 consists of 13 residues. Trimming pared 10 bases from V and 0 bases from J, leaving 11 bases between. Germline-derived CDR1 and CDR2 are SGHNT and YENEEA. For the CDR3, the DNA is TGTGCCAACTCCGCAGGTAGCACAGATACGCAGTATTTT. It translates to CANSAGSTDTQYF.

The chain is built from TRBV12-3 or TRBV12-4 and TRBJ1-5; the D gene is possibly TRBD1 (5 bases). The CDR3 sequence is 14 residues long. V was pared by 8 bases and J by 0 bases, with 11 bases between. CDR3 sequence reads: CASCRETSNQPQHF. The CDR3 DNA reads TGTGCCAGCTGCAGGGAGACTAGCAATCAGCCCCAGCATTTT.

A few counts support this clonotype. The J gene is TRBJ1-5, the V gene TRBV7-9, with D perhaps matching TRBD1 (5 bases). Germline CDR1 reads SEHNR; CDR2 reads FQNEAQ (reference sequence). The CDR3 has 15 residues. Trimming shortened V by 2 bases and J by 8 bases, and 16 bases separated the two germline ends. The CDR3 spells CASSLSRGGEEPQHF. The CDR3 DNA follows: TGTGCCAGCAGCTTAAGTCGTGGGGGTGAGGAGCCCCAGCATTTT.

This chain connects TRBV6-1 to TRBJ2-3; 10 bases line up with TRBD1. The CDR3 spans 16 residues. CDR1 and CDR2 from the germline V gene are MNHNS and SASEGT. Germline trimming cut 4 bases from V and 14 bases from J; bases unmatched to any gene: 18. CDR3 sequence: CASSGQGALVTSALYF. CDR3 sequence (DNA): TGTGCCAGCAGTGGACAGGGGGCGCTTGTGACTAGCGCCCTGTATTTT.

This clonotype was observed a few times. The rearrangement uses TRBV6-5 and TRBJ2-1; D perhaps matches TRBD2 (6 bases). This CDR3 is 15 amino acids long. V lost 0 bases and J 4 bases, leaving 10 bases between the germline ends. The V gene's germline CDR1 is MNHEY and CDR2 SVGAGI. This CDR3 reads CASSYSSLAYNEQFF. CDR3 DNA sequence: TGTGCCAGCAGTTACTCGAGTCTAGCGTACAATGAGCAGTTCTTC.

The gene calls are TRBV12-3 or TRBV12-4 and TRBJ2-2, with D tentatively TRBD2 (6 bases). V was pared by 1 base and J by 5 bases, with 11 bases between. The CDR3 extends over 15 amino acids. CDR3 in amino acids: CASSLVGTSTGELFF. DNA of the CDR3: TGTGCCAGCAGTTTAGTCGGGACTTCGACCGGGGAGCTGTTTTTT.

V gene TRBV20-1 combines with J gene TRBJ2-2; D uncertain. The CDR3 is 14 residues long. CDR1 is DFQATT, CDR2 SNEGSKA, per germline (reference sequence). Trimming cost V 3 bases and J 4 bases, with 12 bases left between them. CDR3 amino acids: CSASRIESTGELFF. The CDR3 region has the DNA TGCAGTGCTAGTAGAATAGAGTCCACCGGGGAGCTGTTTTTT.

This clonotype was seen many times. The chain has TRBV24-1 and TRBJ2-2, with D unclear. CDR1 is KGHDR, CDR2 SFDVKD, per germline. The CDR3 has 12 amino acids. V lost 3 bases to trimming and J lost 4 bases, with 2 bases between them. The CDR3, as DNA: TGTGCCACCAGTGATCTCACCGGGGAGCTGTTTTTT. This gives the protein CATSDLTGELFF.

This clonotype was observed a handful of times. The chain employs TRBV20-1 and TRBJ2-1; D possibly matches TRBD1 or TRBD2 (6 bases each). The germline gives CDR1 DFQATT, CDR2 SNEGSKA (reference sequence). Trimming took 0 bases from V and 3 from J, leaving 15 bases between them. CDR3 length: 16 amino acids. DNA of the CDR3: TGCAGTGCTAGAGATTATGAGGGGGGAAACTACAATGAGCAGTTCTTC. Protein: CSARDYEGGNYNEQFF.

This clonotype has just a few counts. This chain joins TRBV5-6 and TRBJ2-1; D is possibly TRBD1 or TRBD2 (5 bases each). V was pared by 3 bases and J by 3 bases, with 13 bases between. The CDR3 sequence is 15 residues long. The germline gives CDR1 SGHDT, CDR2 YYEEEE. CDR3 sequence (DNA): TGTGCCAGCAGCTGGTGGGGGAAAGGCTACAATGAGCAGTTCTTC. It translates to CASSWWGKGYNEQFF. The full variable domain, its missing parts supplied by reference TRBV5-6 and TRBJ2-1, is DAGVTQSPTHLIKTRGQQVTLRCSPKSGHDTVSWYQQALGQGPQFIFQYYEEEERQRGNFPDRFSGHQFPNYSSELNVNALLLGDSALYLCASSWWGKGYNEQFFGPGTRLTVL.